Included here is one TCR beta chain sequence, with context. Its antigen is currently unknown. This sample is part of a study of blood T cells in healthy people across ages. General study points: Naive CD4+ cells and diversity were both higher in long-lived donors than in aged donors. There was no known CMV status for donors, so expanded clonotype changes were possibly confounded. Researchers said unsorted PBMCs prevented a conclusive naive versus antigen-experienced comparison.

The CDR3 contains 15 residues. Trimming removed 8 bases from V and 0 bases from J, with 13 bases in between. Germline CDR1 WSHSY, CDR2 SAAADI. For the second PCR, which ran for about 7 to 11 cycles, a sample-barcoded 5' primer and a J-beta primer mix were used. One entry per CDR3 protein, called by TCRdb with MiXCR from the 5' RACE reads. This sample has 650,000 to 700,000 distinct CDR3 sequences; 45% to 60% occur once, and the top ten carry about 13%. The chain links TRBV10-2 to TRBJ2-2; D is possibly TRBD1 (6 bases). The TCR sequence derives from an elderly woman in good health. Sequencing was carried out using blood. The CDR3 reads CASFGTFANTGELFF. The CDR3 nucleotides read TGCGCCAGCTTCGGGACATTCGCGAACACCGGGGAGCTGTTTTTT.